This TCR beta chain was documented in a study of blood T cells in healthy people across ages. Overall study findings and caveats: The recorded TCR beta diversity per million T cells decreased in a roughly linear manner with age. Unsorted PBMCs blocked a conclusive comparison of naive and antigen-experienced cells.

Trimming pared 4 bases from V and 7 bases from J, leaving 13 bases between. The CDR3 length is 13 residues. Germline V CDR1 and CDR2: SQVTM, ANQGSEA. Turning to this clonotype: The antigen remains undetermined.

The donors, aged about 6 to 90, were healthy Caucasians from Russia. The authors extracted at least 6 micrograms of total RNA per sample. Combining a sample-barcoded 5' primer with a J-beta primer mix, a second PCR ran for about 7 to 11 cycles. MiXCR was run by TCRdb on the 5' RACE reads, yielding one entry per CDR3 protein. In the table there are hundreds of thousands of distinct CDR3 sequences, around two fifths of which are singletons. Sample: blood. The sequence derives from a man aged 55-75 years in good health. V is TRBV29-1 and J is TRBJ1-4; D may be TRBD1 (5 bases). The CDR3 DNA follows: TGCAGCGTTGCCGGATCAGGGACTGAAAAACTGTTTTTT. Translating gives CSVAGSGTEKLFF. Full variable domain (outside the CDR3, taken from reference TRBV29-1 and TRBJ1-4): SAVISQKPSRDICQRGTSLTIQCQVDSQVTMMFWYRQQPGQSLTLIATANQGSEATYESGFVIDKFPISRPNLTFSTLTVSNMSPEDSSIYLCSVAGSGTEKLFFGSGTQLSVL.